This section outlines one TCR beta chain sequence together with its context. The data belong to a study of T cell changes during pregnancy in multiple sclerosis. From germline, CDR1 is MDHEN and CDR2 SYDVKM. The length of the CDR3 is 15 residues. The V gene end was trimmed by 5 bases and the J gene end by 4 bases; junction bases not matched to a gene: 9. The repertoire was sequenced with immunoSEQ multiplex PCR; TCRdb's copy has only in-frame clones and lacks some. In the table there are just under 40,000 clones, 75% to 95% of which are singletons. This sequence originates from a female donor in good health, enrolled as a control in a pregnancy study. The rearrangement links TRBV28 to TRBJ1-2; TRBD1 matches 8 bases. The sequencing used CD4+ T cells from peripheral blood mononuclear cells, collected in the first trimester of pregnancy. CDR3 protein: CASSTQGANFYGYTF. CDR3 in DNA: TGTGCCAGCAGTACCCAGGGGGCCAACTTCTATGGCTACACCTTC.